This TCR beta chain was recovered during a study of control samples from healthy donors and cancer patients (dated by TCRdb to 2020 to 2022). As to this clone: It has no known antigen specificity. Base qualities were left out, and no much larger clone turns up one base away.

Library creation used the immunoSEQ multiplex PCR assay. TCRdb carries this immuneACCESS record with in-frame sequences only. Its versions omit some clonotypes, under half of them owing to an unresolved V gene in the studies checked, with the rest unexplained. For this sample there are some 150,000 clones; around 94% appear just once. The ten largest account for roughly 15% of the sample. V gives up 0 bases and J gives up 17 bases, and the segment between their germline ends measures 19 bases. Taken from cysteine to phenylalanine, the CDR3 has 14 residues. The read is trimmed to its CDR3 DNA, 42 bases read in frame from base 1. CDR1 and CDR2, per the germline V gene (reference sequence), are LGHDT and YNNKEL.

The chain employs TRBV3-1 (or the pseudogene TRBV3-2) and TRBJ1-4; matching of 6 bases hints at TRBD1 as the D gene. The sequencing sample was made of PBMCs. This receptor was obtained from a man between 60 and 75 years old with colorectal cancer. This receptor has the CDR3 CASSQDGAGARFFF. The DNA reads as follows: TGTGCCAGCAGCCAAGATGGGGCAGGGGCTAGGTTTTTTTTT.